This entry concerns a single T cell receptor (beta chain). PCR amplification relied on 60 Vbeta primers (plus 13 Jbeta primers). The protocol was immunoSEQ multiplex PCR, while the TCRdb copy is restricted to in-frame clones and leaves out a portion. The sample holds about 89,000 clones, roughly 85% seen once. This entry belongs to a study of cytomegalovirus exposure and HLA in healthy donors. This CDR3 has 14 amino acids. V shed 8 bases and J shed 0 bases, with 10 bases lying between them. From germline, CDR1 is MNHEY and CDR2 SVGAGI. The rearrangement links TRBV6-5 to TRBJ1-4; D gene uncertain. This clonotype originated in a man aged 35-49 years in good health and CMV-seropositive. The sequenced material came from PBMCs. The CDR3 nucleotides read TGTGCCAGCTCCCTCTCAGCAACTAATGAAAAACTGTTTTTT. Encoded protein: CASSLSATNEKLFF.